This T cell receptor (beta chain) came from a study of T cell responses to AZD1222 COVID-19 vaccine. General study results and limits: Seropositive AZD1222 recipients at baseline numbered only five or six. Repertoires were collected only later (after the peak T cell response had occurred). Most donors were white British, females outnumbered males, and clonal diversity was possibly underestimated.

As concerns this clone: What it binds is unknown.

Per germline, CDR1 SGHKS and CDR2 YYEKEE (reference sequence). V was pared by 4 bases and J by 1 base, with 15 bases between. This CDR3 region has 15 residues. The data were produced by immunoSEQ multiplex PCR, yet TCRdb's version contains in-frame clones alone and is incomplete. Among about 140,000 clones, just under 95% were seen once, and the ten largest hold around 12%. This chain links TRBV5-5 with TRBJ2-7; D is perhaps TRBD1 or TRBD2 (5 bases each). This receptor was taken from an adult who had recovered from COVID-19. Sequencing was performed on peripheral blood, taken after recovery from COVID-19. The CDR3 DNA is TGTGCCAGCAGCCTCTTGGGACCGATATCCTACGAGCAGTACTTC. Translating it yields CASSLLGPISYEQYF. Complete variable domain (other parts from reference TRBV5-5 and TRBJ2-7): DAGVTQSPTHLIKTRGQQVTLRCSPISGHKSVSWYQQVLGQGPQFIFQYYEKEERGRGNFPDRFSARQFPNYSSELNVNALLLGDSALYLCASSLLGPISYEQYFGPGTRLTVT.